This TCR beta chain was obtained from a study of beta chain features in type 1 diabetes. Study context: Sorted cells numbering roughly 100,000,000 were examined across all samples. Findings and caveats of the study: Diminished insertions and augmented deletions at VDJ junctions characterized type 1 diabetes patients.

Germline V CDR1 and CDR2: SGHTA, FQGNSA. J lost 2 bases, V lost 4 bases, and 4 bases had no gene match. This CDR3 is built from 14 residues. This clone was observed a handful of times. Its specificity is not known. Sequencing targeted expressed TCRB transcripts, as all isolated RNA had been reverse transcribed. The method was immunoSEQ multiplex PCR; TCRdb's version includes in-frame clones alone and lacks a portion of them. The data show under 400,000 clones, over 9.5% seen once. The sequence came from a man in his late teens or twenties in good health. The rearrangement uses TRBV7-2 and TRBJ2-5, with 7 bases matching TRBD1. The material sequenced was naive CD4+ T cells from blood. The CDR3 loop reads CASSSGQQQETQYF. CDR3 bases: TGTGCCAGCAGCTCGGGACAGCAACAAGAGACCCAGTACTTC.